This TCR beta chain was identified during a study of cytomegalovirus exposure and HLA in healthy donors. A word on this clone: Other DNA variants within this sample encode the same CDR3.

Separate from the approximately 670-subject first cohort was the roughly 120-subject validation cohort, to which the donors belonged. The V and J ends lost 4 bases and 7 bases, in that order; junction bases with no gene match: 4. From germline, CDR1 is LGHNA and CDR2 YNFKEQ. There are 13 residues in the CDR3. Libraries were prepared by immunoSEQ multiplex PCR; TCRdb keeps only in-frame clonotypes and omits some of them. The sample comprises 150,000 to 200,000 clones, approximately 80% of which are singletons, and approximately 2.3% rests with the top ten. The sequence came from a man between 25 and 39 years old in good health and CMV-seropositive. The sequenced sample was PBMCs. V usage is TRBV4-2 and J usage is TRBJ1-2; 9 positions match TRBD1. Here the CDR3 reads CASSRETGGGYTF. CDR3 in DNA: TGTGCCAGCAGCCGTGAGACAGGGGGTGGCTACACCTTC.